A single sample is the source of the 25 T cell receptor beta chains below, sequenced in a study of CD8 T cells in ankylosing spondylitis (TCRdb year 2017). Library preparation was by 5' RACE. Sequencing used an Illumina HiSeq 2500. TCRdb took the public reads, trimmed them with fastp at Q25, ran MiXCR for clone calling and kept in-frame beta chains. When rows share a CDR3 protein, they turn into one entry using the most common DNA and genes. This sample holds about 360,000 distinct CDR3 sequences; 20% to 25% were observed only once. About an eighth of the sample belongs to the ten largest clones. Specimen: blood, either unsorted or a sorted T cell fraction (not recorded which). These receptors were taken from a male donor with ankylosing spondylitis or in good health (not recorded which).

The genes are TRBV7-9 and TRBJ2-7; either TRBD1 or TRBD2 may fit D (5 bases each). Germline V gene sequence: CDR1 SEHNR, CDR2 FQNEAQ (reference sequence). The V and J ends lost 0 bases and 2 bases respectively, with 11 bases between them. This CDR3 contains 15 residues. In DNA form, the CDR3 reads TGTGCCAGCAGCTTAGCTGGGGGACGGCCCTACGAGCAGTACTTC. Encoded protein: CASSLAGGRPYEQYF.

The J gene is TRBJ1-1, the V gene TRBV20-1; no reliable D call. V lost 3 bases and J lost 3, with 8 bases in between. CDR1 is DFQATT, CDR2 SNEGSKA, per germline (reference sequence). This CDR3 has 12 residues. The CDR3 sequence: CSARSGDTEAFF. The CDR3 nucleotides read TGCAGTGCTAGGTCTGGTGACACTGAAGCTTTCTTT.

This clonotype came up a few times. This chain connects TRBV10-2 to TRBJ2-1; TRBD1 is a possible D gene (5 bases). The CDR3 has 12 residues. The V gene lost 6 bases and the J gene lost 7 bases, with 10 bases spanning the gap. Germline V gives CDR1 WSHSY, CDR2 SAAADI. The CDR3 nucleotides are TGCGCCAGCAGCGACCCAGGGAATGAGCAGTTCTTC. The encoded protein is CASSDPGNEQFF.

The V call is TRBV29-1, the J call TRBJ2-7; no clear D gene. The CDR3 consists of 13 residues. Germline assignment: CDR1 SQVTM and CDR2 ANQGSEA. Trimming took 1 base from V and 2 from J, leaving 9 bases between them. This CDR3 is CSVEVDNTYEQYF. The CDR3 region has the DNA TGCAGCGTTGAAGTTGACAACACCTACGAGCAGTACTTC.

This clonotype appeared a few times. The rearrangement uses TRBV25-1 and TRBJ2-3; maybe TRBD2 (6 bases). There are 16 residues in the CDR3. Germline CDR1 is MGHDK and CDR2 is SYGVNS. Deletions cut 1 base from V and 1 base from J, with 12 bases between. The CDR3 spells CASSEWEARGTDTQYF. CDR3 bases: TGTGCCAGCAGTGAATGGGAGGCACGGGGCACAGATACGCAGTATTTT.

This clonotype turned up a few times. A read error may account for a junction end that differs from germline. This rearrangement joins TRBV3-1 to TRBJ2-5, with D perhaps TRBD1 (5 bases). CDR1 and CDR2 from the germline V gene are LGHDT and YNNKEL (reference sequence). The CDR3 runs to 15 residues. CDR3 sequence reads: CASSQDPGHQETQYF. The CDR3, as DNA: TGTGCCAGCAGCCAAGACCCCGGACACCAGGAGACCCAGTACTTC.

This clonotype was seen many times. V is TRBV12-3 or TRBV12-4 and J is TRBJ2-1; no reliable D call. The CDR3 sequence is 12 residues long. V shed 3 bases and J shed 5 bases, with 5 bases lying between them. In DNA form, the CDR3 reads TGTGCCAGCAGTTTTTGGGACAATGAGCAGTTCTTC. This sequence encodes CASSFWDNEQFF.

This clonotype was picked up many times. V usage is TRBV12-3 or TRBV12-4 and J usage is TRBJ2-2; D is perhaps TRBD1 or TRBD2 (6 bases each). Deletions cut 6 bases from V and 4 bases from J, with 12 bases between. The CDR3 has 14 residues. CDR3 nucleotide sequence: TGTGCCAGCAGCGTTTGGGGGGCCACCGGGGAGCTGTTTTTT. Residues: CASSVWGATGELFF.

Details on this clonotype: This clone may be a read error of a much larger clone one base away. The CDR3 loop is CASTQGGAYEQYF. For the CDR3, the DNA is TGTGCCAGCACTCAGGGGGGGGCCTACGAGCAGTACTTC. The rearrangement links TRBV12-3 or TRBV12-4 to TRBJ2-7; TRBD1 or TRBD2 may be the D gene (7 bases each). V dropped 7 bases and J dropped 2 bases, with 12 bases sitting between them. The CDR3 has 13 residues.

This clonotype has only a few counts. The rearrangement uses TRBV4-2 and TRBJ2-1, with 7 bases that match TRBD2. This CDR3 is built from 16 residues. V shed 3 bases and J 7 bases; nucleotides not matched to a gene: 12. The V gene's germline CDR1 is LGHNA and CDR2 YNFKEQ. CDR3 in amino acids: CASSQATGGGFNEQFF. In DNA, the CDR3 is TGTGCCAGCAGCCAGGCGACGGGCGGGGGTTTTAATGAGCAGTTCTTC.

The V call is TRBV30, the J call TRBJ2-1, with D perhaps matching TRBD1 or TRBD2 (6 bases each). Per the germline V gene, CDR1 is GTSNPN and CDR2 is SVGIG (reference sequence). This CDR3 comprises 15 residues. V lost 4 bases and J 8 bases, leaving 21 bases between the germline ends. CDR3 nucleotide sequence: TGTGCCTGGACCATGCTGGGGGGCTCTTGGGATGAGCAGTTCTTC. Protein product: CAWTMLGGSWDEQFF.

The rearrangement links TRBV12-3 or TRBV12-4 to TRBJ1-1, with 7 bases that match TRBD1. The junction had 8 bases not matched to a gene; V was cut back by 1 base and J by 6 bases. The CDR3 loop spans 15 amino acids. DNA of the CDR3: TGTGCCAGCAGTTTAGGTAGGGGGCGCGGGGCTGAAGCTTTCTTT. This translates into CASSLGRGRGAEAFF.

This clonotype occurred once. V and J are TRBV2 and TRBJ2-5, with 8 bases fitting TRBD2. Germline V gene sequence: CDR1 SNHLY, CDR2 FYNNEI. CDR3 size: 14 residues. V was pared by 8 bases and J by 2 bases, with 7 bases of the junction left unmatched. The CDR3 here is CASLTGLAQETQYF. The DNA for the CDR3 is TGTGCCAGCCTGACCGGACTAGCTCAAGAGACCCAGTACTTC.

The chain combines TRBV2 with TRBJ2-5; 9 bases map to TRBD2. Germline-derived CDR1 and CDR2 are SNHLY and FYNNEI. The CDR3 runs 16 residues. Trimming at V came to 6 bases and at J to 2 bases, leaving 10 bases not matched to a gene. This chain's CDR3 is CASRPPSGETQETQYF. The CDR3 nucleotides read TGTGCCAGCAGGCCCCCTAGCGGGGAGACTCAAGAGACCCAGTACTTC.

This clonotype was counted only a few times. The rearrangement links TRBV5-5 to TRBJ2-7; perhaps TRBD1 as D (6 bases). Deletions cut 0 bases from V and 2 bases from J, with 12 bases between. Germline lookup yields CDR1 SGHKS and CDR2 YYEKEE (reference sequence). This CDR3 has 15 amino acids. The CDR3 nucleotides are TGTGCCAGCAGCTTGGTGTGGACAGCCGCCTACGAGCAGTACTTC. Translating gives CASSLVWTAAYEQYF. Full variable domain (rest looked up from reference TRBV5-5 and TRBJ2-7): DAGVTQSPTHLIKTRGQQVTLRCSPISGHKSVSWYQQVLGQGPQFIFQYYEKEERGRGNFPDRFSARQFPNYSSELNVNALLLGDSALYLCASSLVWTAAYEQYFGPGTRLTVT.

The chain carries TRBV7-8 and TRBJ2-2; the D gene could be TRBD1 or TRBD2 (5 bases each). Per the germline V gene, CDR1 is SGHVS and CDR2 is FQNEAQ. The CDR3 has 15 amino acids. The ends were cut back, 6 bases at V and 6 bases at J, with 17 bases in the middle. CDR3 loop: CASSLVRRGAGELFF. In DNA form, the CDR3 reads TGTGCCAGCAGTCTAGTTCGTAGGGGAGCCGGGGAGCTGTTTTTT. Based on the CDR3 plus reference TRBV7-8 and TRBJ2-2, the full variable domain is GAGVSQSPRYKVAKRGQDVALRCDPISGHVSLFWYQQALGQGPEFLTYFQNEAQLDKSGLPSDRFFAERPEGSVSTLKIQRTQQEDSAVYLCASSLVRRGAGELFFGEGSRLTVL.

This sequence joins TRBV29-1 and TRBJ2-1; no clear D. The V gene's germline CDR1 is SQVTM and CDR2 ANQGSEA. This CDR3 is built from 11 residues. Trimming left V 3 bases short and J 9 bases short, with 9 bases between. Here the CDR3 DNA reads TGCAGCGTTGAGTGGTGGGGTGAGCAGTTCTTC. Its translation: CSVEWWGEQFF.

This clonotype was counted between two and nine times. The rearrangement links TRBV2 to TRBJ2-7; no clear D gene. CDR1 and CDR2 (germline): SNHLY, FYNNEI. CDR3 size: 12 residues. V shed 8 bases and J shed 0 bases, with 8 bases lying between them. CDR3 sequence: CASGVVSYEQYF. As DNA, the CDR3 is TGTGCCAGCGGTGTGGTCTCCTACGAGCAGTACTTC.

This clonotype was seen a handful of times. This chain connects TRBV6-5 to TRBJ2-5; TRBD2 is a possible D gene (5 bases). V was shortened by 0 bases and J by 4 bases, with 9 bases between the two germline ends. The V gene's germline CDR1 is MNHEY and CDR2 SVGAGI. The CDR3 extends over 14 amino acids. CDR3 in amino acids: CASSYSRLRETQYF. In DNA, the CDR3 is TGTGCCAGCAGTTACTCCCGACTACGAGAGACCCAGTACTTC.

The V gene is TRBV7-9, the J gene TRBJ2-1; either TRBD1 or TRBD2 may supply D (5 bases each). The CDR3 runs 14 residues. Between the trimmed V and J ends, which lost 5 bases and 4 bases, there was a span of 12 bases. CDR1 is SEHNR, CDR2 FQNEAQ, per germline (reference sequence). CDR3 in DNA: TGTGCCAGCAGCGACCGGGACGGTTACAATGAGCAGTTCTTC. This codes for CASSDRDGYNEQFF.

The chain has TRBV4-1 and TRBJ2-7; the D gene is possibly TRBD1 (5 bases). The V gene lost 0 bases and the J gene lost 0 bases, with 15 bases spanning the gap. Germline CDR1 and CDR2: MGHRA and YSYEKL. The CDR3 covers 17 residues. DNA of the CDR3: TGCGCCAGCAGCCAAGATCACACCAGGGTAGCCTCCTACGAGCAGTACTTC. It encodes CASSQDHTRVASYEQYF.

This clonotype was observed a handful of times. This sequence joins TRBV11-2 and TRBJ2-5; 7 bases fit TRBD1. After removal of 6 bases from V and 5 bases from J, the junction contained 12 bases not matched to a gene. This CDR3 has 15 amino acids. CDR1 and CDR2 (germline): SGHAT, FQNNGV. The CDR3 reads CASSLSQGVGETQYF. The CDR3 DNA reads TGTGCCAGCAGTCTTTCCCAGGGGGTTGGGGAGACCCAGTACTTC.

The CDR3 coding sequence is TGTGCCAGCAGCTTACCTAGGACAGGGGGCTTGGATGAGACCCAGTACTTC. It is translated as CASSLPRTGGLDETQYF. J is TRBJ2-5 and V is TRBV7-9; 11 bases align to TRBD1. The CDR3 has 17 amino acids. Losses at the gene ends were 2 bases for V and 5 bases for J; bases not matched to a gene: 10. In germline, CDR1 is SEHNR, CDR2 FQNEAQ (reference sequence).

This chain connects TRBV9 to TRBJ2-5; 9 positions agree with TRBD1. J gave up 4 bases and V 3 bases, and 4 bases lay outside the gene matches. This CDR3 contains 14 residues. Germline lookup yields CDR1 SGDLS and CDR2 YYNGEE. CDR3 bases: TGTGCCAGCAGCGGCGGGACAGGGATAGAGACCCAGTACTTC. It is translated as CASSGGTGIETQYF.

The J gene is TRBJ2-5, the V gene TRBV5-1, with D possibly matching TRBD1 (5 bases). The germline V and J ends were trimmed by 1 base and 4 bases, with 20 bases remaining between them. The CDR3 covers 17 residues. CDR1 and CDR2 from the germline V gene are SGHRS and YFSETQ. In DNA form, the CDR3 reads TGCGCCAGCAGCTTGCTAGGGGCGCTTGATGTCGGAGAGACCCAGTACTTC. This sequence encodes CASSLLGALDVGETQYF.